Reported below is one T cell receptor (beta chain). With 3 bases removed from V and 0 bases from J, the gap between germline ends came to 12 bases. The CDR3 covers 17 residues. Germline V gene lookup returns CDR1 LNHDA and CDR2 SQIVND (reference sequence). The table came from immunoSEQ multiplex PCR; TCRdb's copy has only in-frame clones and leaves some out. The sample shows about 200,000 clones, about four fifths of them seen only once. This sample was included in a study of blood T cell repertoires in COVID-19. The sequenced material came from peripheral blood. The chain is built from TRBV19 and TRBJ2-6, with a possible D match to TRBD1 (5 bases). The source of this sequence is a woman aged 55-69 years with COVID-19, enrolled during active disease. CDR3 in amino acids: CASSMIGARSGANVLTF. CDR3 sequence (DNA): TGTGCCAGTAGTATGATAGGGGCCCGCTCTGGGGCCAACGTCCTGACTTTC.